This T cell receptor (beta chain) came from a study of shared clonotypes between healthy human individuals. Regarding the study as a whole: Shared clonotypes across all four donors exceeded non-shared ones in generation probability.

With regard to this clone: Its antigen is currently unknown.

Using immunoSEQ multiplex PCR, the repertoire was profiled, and TCRdb retains in-frame clones only, with some absent. The table lists some 2,500,000 clones, over 85% of them singletons. The V gene's germline CDR1 is SGDLS and CDR2 YYNGEE. V was clipped by 0 bases and J by 1 base, with 16 bases between them. The length of the CDR3 is 17 residues. The study enrolled healthy HIV-negative adults without recent acute infections or vaccinations as donors. Into CD45RA+ naive and CD45RA-negative memory subsets, the CD4+ cells were split. Sequenced material: naive CD4+ T cells from PBMCs. Described subset: CD45RA+ positively selected. This TCR came from a man aged 18 to 30 in good health. Some clones in this sample may be carry-over from other donors' samples. The rearrangement joins TRBV9 to TRBJ2-5; possible D gene TRBD2, 7 bases. DNA of the CDR3: TGTGCCAGCAGCGTAGGTGGTACGGCGGGGGCCCAAGAGACCCAGTACTTC. It specifies CASSVGGTAGAQETQYF. The entire variable domain, with the rest obtained from reference TRBV9 and TRBJ2-5, is as follows: DSGVTQTPKHLITATGQRVTLRCSPRSGDLSVYWYQQSLDQGLQFLIQYYNGEERAKGNILERFSAQQFPDLHSELNLSSLELGDSALYFCASSVGGTAGAQETQYFGPGTRLLVL.